Following are 2 T cell receptor beta chains from one sample sequenced in a study of T-cell memory formation after mild COVID-19. TCRdb processed the 5' RACE reads anew with MiXCR; each CDR3 protein has one entry. The table lists some 100,000 distinct CDR3 sequences, 11% of them singletons. Sequences were obtained from PBMCs or a T cell subset sorted from them (not recorded which). The receptors here all came from a man aged 18 to 29 who had mild COVID-19 (a few samples of this study predate the infection). Cell type and time point are not known.

This clonotype was seen only a few times. The rearrangement joins TRBV6-2 or TRBV6-3 to TRBJ2-3, with 7 bases aligning to TRBD1. The CDR3 has 14 amino acids. Trimming removed 5 bases from V and 4 bases from J; junction bases left unmatched: 6. Germline V gives CDR1 MNHEY, CDR2 SVGEGT. The CDR3 is CASSRTGAADTQYF. DNA for the CDR3: TGTGCCAGCAGTCGTACAGGGGCCGCAGATACGCAGTATTTT.

This clonotype was recorded many times. This chain uses TRBV5-1 with TRBJ2-1; D is perhaps TRBD2 (6 bases). Germline V gene lookup returns CDR1 SGHRS and CDR2 YFSETQ. The CDR3 covers 16 residues. V gave up 0 bases and J gave up 7 bases, with 17 bases separating them. Here the CDR3 DNA reads TGCGCCAGCAGCTTGGCCGTGGTACGGGGGTGGAATGAGCAGTTCTTC. Residues: CASSLAVVRGWNEQFF.